These 18 T cell receptor beta chains share one sample of origin, sequenced in a study of PD-1 blockade in mismatch repair-deficient tumors. Assay: immunoSEQ multiplex PCR; the TCRdb copy retains only in-frame clones and omits some. This sample has tens of thousands of clones, with about 84% found just once. The source material was peripheral blood, sampled 12 weeks after starting pembrolizumab. These TCRs come from an adult with mismatch repair-deficient cancer.

The rearrangement joins TRBV6-6 to TRBJ2-7; D perhaps matches TRBD1 (6 bases). The germline V gene has CDR1 MNHNY and CDR2 SVGAGI (reference sequence). Trimming took off 0 bases at V and 1 base at J, with 7 bases between the two ends. The CDR3 contains 14 residues. CDR3 residues: CASSYSQGSYEQYF. The CDR3 DNA sequence: TGTGCCAGCAGTTACTCCCAGGGGTCCTACGAGCAGTACTTC.

Turning to this clone: Distinct nucleotide sequences in the sample also encode this CDR3. This rearrangement joins TRBV30 to TRBJ2-5; 13 nucleotides line up with TRBD2. CDR1 and CDR2 (germline): GTSNPN, SVGIG (reference sequence). The CDR3 has 16 residues. J gave up 7 bases and V 0 bases, and 8 bases lay outside the gene matches. The CDR3 loop is CAWSVTSGGRGGTQYF. The CDR3 DNA sequence: TGTGCCTGGAGTGTGACTAGCGGGGGGCGGGGAGGGACCCAGTACTTC.

The J gene is TRBJ2-3, the V gene TRBV6-6; no reliable D call. The CDR3 covers 13 residues. CDR1 and CDR2 from the germline V gene are MNHNY and SVGAGI (reference sequence). V gave up 8 bases and J gave up 1 base, with 10 bases separating them. Written as DNA, the CDR3 is TGTGCCAGCGGGTCAGGAGGCACAGATACGCAGTATTTT. It is translated as CASGSGGTDTQYF.

The rearrangement joins TRBV12-5 to TRBJ2-1; TRBD1 might be the D (6 bases). V dropped 4 bases and J dropped 2 bases, with 15 bases sitting between them. CDR1 LGHNT and CDR2 FRNRAP come from the germline V gene. The CDR3 length is 16 residues. The CDR3 bases are TGTGCTAGTGGTTCCGCATTGGGGGCGACCTACAATGAGCAGTTCTTC. Protein: CASGSALGATYNEQFF.

The genes are TRBV28 and TRBJ2-1; either TRBD1 or TRBD2 may fit D (5 bases each). The V gene's germline CDR1 is MDHEN and CDR2 SYDVKM. Trimming cost V 2 bases and J 6 bases, with 20 bases left between them. The CDR3 has 17 amino acids. The CDR3 is CASSLGGRSLGRNEQFF. The CDR3 DNA reads TGTGCCAGCAGTTTAGGAGGACGTTCATTGGGACGCAATGAGCAGTTCTTC.

The V gene is TRBV7-3, the J gene TRBJ1-2; D remains unclear. The CDR3 is 14 amino acids. Germline V gene data show CDR1 as SGHTA and CDR2 as FQGTGA. V was trimmed by 4 bases and J by 4 bases, leaving 13 bases between them. Here the CDR3 DNA reads TGTGCCAGCAGCTCCCCCGGAGTAAGCTATGGCTACACCTTC. This encodes CASSSPGVSYGYTF.

The chain has TRBV7-9 and TRBJ2-3, with D perhaps matching TRBD1 (6 bases). Germline V gene lookup returns CDR1 SEHNR and CDR2 FQNEAQ (reference sequence). This CDR3 has 13 residues. Deletions cut 6 bases from V and 6 bases from J, with 13 bases between. The CDR3 DNA follows: TGTGCCAGCAGACAGGGTGAATGGGATACGCAGTATTTT. Translation gives CASRQGEWDTQYF.

The V and J genes are TRBV7-2 and TRBJ2-1; 14 bases fit TRBD2. Trimming removed 5 bases from V and 12 bases from J; junction bases left unmatched: 15. Germline V gives CDR1 SGHTA, CDR2 FQGNSA. The CDR3 spans 17 residues. The DNA for the CDR3 is TGTGCCAGCAGCCGTGGGCCTCCGGGACTAGCGGGAGACGGGCAGTTCTTC. Protein product: CASSRGPPGLAGDGQFF. Variable domain in full (rest from reference TRBV7-2 and TRBJ2-1): GAGVSQSPSNKVTEKGKDVELRCDPISGHTALYWYRQSLGQGLEFLIYFQGNSAPDKSGLPSDRFSAERTGGSVSTLTIQRTQQEDSAVYLCASSRGPPGLAGDGQFFGPGTRLTVL.

This chain joins TRBV7-2 and TRBJ2-3; D remains ambiguous. Per germline, CDR1 SGHTA and CDR2 FQGNSA. Between the trimmed V and J ends, which lost 1 base and 1 base, there was a span of 9 bases. The CDR3 length is 15 residues. The chain's CDR3 is CASSLGPSGTDTQYF. CDR3 nucleotides: TGTGCCAGCAGCTTAGGCCCTTCGGGCACAGATACGCAGTATTTT. Drawing the rest from reference TRBV7-2 and TRBJ2-3, the complete variable domain is GAGVSQSPSNKVTEKGKDVELRCDPISGHTALYWYRQSLGQGLEFLIYFQGNSAPDKSGLPSDRFSAERTGGSVSTLTIQRTQQEDSAVYLCASSLGPSGTDTQYFGPGTRLTVL.

The chain carries TRBV5-1 and TRBJ2-1, with TRBD2 identical over 12 bases. V was pared by 0 bases and J by 6 bases, with 7 bases of the junction left unmatched. Looked up from germline, CDR1 is SGHRS and CDR2 is YFSETQ. This CDR3 contains 17 residues. The CDR3 spells CASSLVASGRDINEQFF. Here the CDR3 DNA reads TGCGCCAGCAGCTTGGTGGCTAGCGGGAGGGATATCAATGAGCAGTTCTTC.

The chain employs TRBV5-1 and TRBJ1-1, with D unresolved. Germline V gene data show CDR1 as SGHRS and CDR2 as YFSETQ. Trimming cost V 0 bases and J 1 base, with 7 bases left between them. The CDR3 length is 14 residues. Here the CDR3 reads CASSLARQNTEAFF. The CDR3 DNA sequence: TGCGCCAGCAGCTTGGCCCGGCAGAACACTGAAGCTTTCTTT.

The chain recombines TRBV7-8 with TRBJ1-2; D is unclear. CDR3 length: 14 residues. V was clipped by 3 bases and J by 3 bases, with 11 bases between them. The germline V gene encodes CDR1 SGHVS and CDR2 FQNEAQ. CDR3 sequence reads: CASSFAPSYYGYTF. The CDR3 nucleotides read TGTGCCAGCAGCTTCGCCCCTAGTTACTATGGCTACACCTTC.

The chain couples TRBV10-1 to TRBJ2-1; D gene ambiguous. The CDR3 runs to 13 residues. Trimming stripped 5 bases from V and 7 bases from J, with 12 bases between. Germline-derived CDR1 and CDR2 are WNHNN and SYGVQD (reference sequence). The DNA of the CDR3 is TGCGCCAGCAGTCCCGGGCCGAGAAATGAGCAGTTCTTC. This sequence encodes CASSPGPRNEQFF.

The J gene is TRBJ2-3, the V gene TRBV7-2; D is possibly TRBD1 (5 bases). CDR1 is SGHTA and CDR2 is FQGNSA in the germline V gene. V dropped 4 bases and J dropped 7 bases, with 12 bases sitting between them. This CDR3 is built from 13 residues. The CDR3 sequence: CASSSRGPYTQYF. The CDR3 DNA is TGTGCCAGCAGCTCTAGGGGCCCGTATACGCAGTATTTT.

This rearrangement joins TRBV11-3 to TRBJ2-1; TRBD1 is a possible D gene (5 bases). Trimming shortened V by 0 bases and J by 3 bases, and 6 bases separated the two germline ends. The CDR3 extends over 14 amino acids. Germline CDR1 and CDR2: SGHNT and YENEEA. In nucleotides, the CDR3 is TGTGCCAGCAGCTTAGATCAGGGCTACAATGAGCAGTTCTTC. It codes for CASSLDQGYNEQFF.

This chain connects TRBV6-5 to TRBJ2-1, with D possibly being TRBD1 or TRBD2 (5 bases each). The CDR3 sequence is 13 residues long. V was cut by 2 bases and J by 10 bases, with 12 bases left in between. The germline gives CDR1 MNHEY, CDR2 SVGAGI. The CDR3 region has the DNA TGTGCCAGCAGTTACCTCCAACGGGGCGAGCAGTTCTTC. It translates to CASSYLQRGEQFF.

The chain has TRBV10-1 and TRBJ2-3; the D is unclear. The length of the CDR3 is 12 residues. V gave up 6 bases and J gave up 2 bases, with 6 bases separating them. Germline CDR1 reads WNHNN; CDR2 reads SYGVQD (reference sequence). The CDR3 sequence is CASRSFTDTQYF. Here the CDR3 DNA reads TGCGCCAGCAGGAGCTTCACAGATACGCAGTATTTT.

J is TRBJ2-2 and V is TRBV13; D remains ambiguous. Germline V gene lookup returns CDR1 PRHDT and CDR2 FYEKMQ (reference sequence). V was shortened by 3 bases and J by 7 bases, with 15 bases between the two germline ends. This CDR3 has 15 residues. The CDR3 reads CASSFAPSRGGELFF. The CDR3 DNA follows: TGTGCCAGCAGCTTCGCTCCCAGTAGAGGCGGGGAGCTGTTTTTT.